What follows are 5 T cell receptor beta chains derived from one specimen sequenced in a study of shared clonotypes between healthy human individuals. Data came from immunoSEQ multiplex PCR; TCRdb stores just in-frame clones and leaves some out. The data contain about 1 million clones, 65% to 75% of them singletons. What was sequenced was memory CD4+ T cells sorted from blood. Sample subset: CD45RA-negative fraction. The receptors were sampled from a man younger than 35 in good health.

This clone has just one count. One end of the junction fails to match germline, which may point to a read error. The chain combines TRBV20-1 with TRBJ2-1; 8 bases agree with TRBD2. Germline CDR1 reads DFQATT; CDR2 reads SNEGSKA (reference sequence). CDR3 length equals 11 residues. CDR3 coding DNA: TGCAGTGCTCGGGGGGGGAATGGGCAGTTCTTC. Translating it yields CSARGGNGQFF.

This clone has only a few counts. V gene TRBV5-1 combines with J gene TRBJ2-5, with 14 bases that match TRBD2. This CDR3 is built from 16 residues. Germline V CDR1 and CDR2: SGHRS, YFSETQ. V lost 4 bases to trimming and J lost 5 bases; unmatched junction nucleotides: 7. The DNA for the CDR3 is TGCGCCAGCAGCAACGGACTAGCGGGGGGCTCGGAGACCCAGTACTTC. This gives the protein CASSNGLAGGSETQYF. Full variable domain (remainder filled in from reference TRBV5-1 and TRBJ2-5): KAGVTQTPRYLIKTRGQQVTLSCSPISGHRSVSWYQQTPGQGLQFLFEYFSETQRNKGNFPGRFSGRQFSNSRSEMNVSTLELGDSALYLCASSNGLAGGSETQYFGPGTRLLVL.

This chain uses TRBV4-3 with TRBJ2-7; 10 bases line up with TRBD1. The length of the CDR3 is 14 residues. J gave up 6 bases and V 5 bases, and 7 bases lay outside the gene matches. Germline-derived CDR1 and CDR2 are LGHNA and YSLEER. For the CDR3, the DNA is TGCGCCAGCAGCTTGATGACAGGGGGCGCCGAGCAGTACTTC. Its protein product is CASSLMTGGAEQYF.

About this clone itself: This may be a read error, as it is one base from a much larger clone. Other DNA variants within this sample encode the same CDR3. The chain links TRBV11-2 to TRBJ2-7; D is perhaps TRBD1 (5 bases). The CDR3 loop spans 16 amino acids. Trimming took off 9 bases at V and 0 bases at J, with 21 bases between the two ends. CDR1 SGHAT and CDR2 FQNNGV come from the germline V gene. The CDR3 DNA reads TGTGCCAGTAGCCGAACGGCAGGTGGGGCCTCCTACGAGCAGTACTTC. Translated: CASSRTAGGASYEQYF. Full variable domain (rest looked up from reference TRBV11-2 and TRBJ2-7): EAGVAQSPRYKIIEKRQSVAFWCNPISGHATLYWYQQILGQGPKLLIQFQNNGVVDDSQLPKDRFSAERLKGVDSTLKIQPAKLEDSAVYLCASSRTAGGASYEQYFGPGTRLTVT.

This clone was detected only once. CDR3 DNA sequence: TGTGCCAGCAGCCAGAAATCTCAGGGGGCGATGATCGGGGAGCTGTTTTTT. It encodes CASSQKSQGAMIGELFF. The chain couples TRBV7-2 to TRBJ2-2; the match to TRBD1 covers 8 bases. The CDR3 covers 17 residues. The germline V gene encodes CDR1 SGHTA and CDR2 FQGNSA. After removal of 5 bases from V and 7 bases from J, the junction contained 15 bases not matched to a gene.